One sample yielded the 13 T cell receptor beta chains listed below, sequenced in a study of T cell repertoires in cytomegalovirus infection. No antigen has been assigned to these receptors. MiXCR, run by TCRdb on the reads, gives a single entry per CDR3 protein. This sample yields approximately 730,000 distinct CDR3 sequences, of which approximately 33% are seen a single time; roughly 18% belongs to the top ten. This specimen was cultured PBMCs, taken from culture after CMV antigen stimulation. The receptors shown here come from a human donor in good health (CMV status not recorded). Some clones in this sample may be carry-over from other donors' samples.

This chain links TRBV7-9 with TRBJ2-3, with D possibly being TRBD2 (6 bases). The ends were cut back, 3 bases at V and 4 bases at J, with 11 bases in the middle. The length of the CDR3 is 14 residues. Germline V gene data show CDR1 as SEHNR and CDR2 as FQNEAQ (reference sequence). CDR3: CASSFRDWPDTQYF. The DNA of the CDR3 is TGTGCCAGCAGCTTCCGGGACTGGCCAGATACGCAGTATTTT. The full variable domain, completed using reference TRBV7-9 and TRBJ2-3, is DTGVSQNPRHKITKRGQNVTFRCDPISEHNRLYWYRQTLGQGPEFLTYFQNEAQLEKSRLLSDRFSAERPKGSFSTLEIQRTEQGDSAMYLCASSFRDWPDTQYFGPGTRLTVL.

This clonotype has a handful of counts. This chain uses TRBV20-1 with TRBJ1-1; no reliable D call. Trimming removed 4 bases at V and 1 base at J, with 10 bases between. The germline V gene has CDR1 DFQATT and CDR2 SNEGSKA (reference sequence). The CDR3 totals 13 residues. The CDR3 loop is CSATDGPNTEAFF. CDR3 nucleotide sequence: TGCAGTGCTACGGACGGTCCGAACACTGAAGCTTTCTTT.

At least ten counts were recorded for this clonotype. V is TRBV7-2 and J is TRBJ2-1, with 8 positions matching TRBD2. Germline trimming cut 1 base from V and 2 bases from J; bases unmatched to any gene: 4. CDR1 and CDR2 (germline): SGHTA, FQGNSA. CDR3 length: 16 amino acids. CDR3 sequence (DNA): TGTGCCAGCAGCTTAGGTCGCGGGGGGACCTACAATGAGCAGTTCTTC. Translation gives CASSLGRGGTYNEQFF.

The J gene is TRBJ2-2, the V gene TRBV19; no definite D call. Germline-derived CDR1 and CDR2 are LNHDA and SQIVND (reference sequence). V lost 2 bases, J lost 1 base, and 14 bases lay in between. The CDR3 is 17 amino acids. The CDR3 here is CASSITPPLMNTGELFF. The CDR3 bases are TGTGCCAGTAGTATAACCCCTCCGCTTATGAACACCGGGGAGCTGTTTTTT.

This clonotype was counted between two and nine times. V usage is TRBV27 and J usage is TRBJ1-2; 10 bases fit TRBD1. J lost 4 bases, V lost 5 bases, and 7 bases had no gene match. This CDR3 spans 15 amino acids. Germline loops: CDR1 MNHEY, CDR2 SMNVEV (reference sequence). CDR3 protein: CASSLGTGVGYGYTF. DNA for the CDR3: TGTGCCAGCAGTCTCGGGACAGGGGTGGGCTATGGCTACACCTTC.

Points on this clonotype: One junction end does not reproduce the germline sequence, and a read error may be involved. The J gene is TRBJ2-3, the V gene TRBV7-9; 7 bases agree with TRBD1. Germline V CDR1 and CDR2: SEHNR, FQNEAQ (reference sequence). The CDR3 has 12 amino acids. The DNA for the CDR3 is TGTGCCAGCAGCTTAGCCTCGGGACAGAGAGTTTTT. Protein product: CASSLASGQRVF.

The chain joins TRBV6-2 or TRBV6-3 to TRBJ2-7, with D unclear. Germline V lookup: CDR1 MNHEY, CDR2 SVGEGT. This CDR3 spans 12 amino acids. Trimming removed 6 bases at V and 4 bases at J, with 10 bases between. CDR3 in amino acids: CASSRYTYEQYF. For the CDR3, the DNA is TGTGCCAGCAGCCGATATACGTACGAGCAGTACTTC.

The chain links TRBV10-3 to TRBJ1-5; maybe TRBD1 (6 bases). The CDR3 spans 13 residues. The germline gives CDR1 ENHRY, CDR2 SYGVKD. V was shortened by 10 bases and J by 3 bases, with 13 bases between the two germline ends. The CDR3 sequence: CASNRDINQPQHF. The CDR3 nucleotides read TGTGCCAGCAACAGGGACATCAATCAGCCCCAGCATTTT.

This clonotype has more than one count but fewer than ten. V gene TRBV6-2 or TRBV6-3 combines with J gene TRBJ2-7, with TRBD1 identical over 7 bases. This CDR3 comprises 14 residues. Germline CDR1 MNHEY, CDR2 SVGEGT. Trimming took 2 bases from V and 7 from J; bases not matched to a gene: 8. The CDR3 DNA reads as TGTGCCAGCAGTTACGACTTGACAGGGTTTGAGCAGTACTTC. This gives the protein CASSYDLTGFEQYF.

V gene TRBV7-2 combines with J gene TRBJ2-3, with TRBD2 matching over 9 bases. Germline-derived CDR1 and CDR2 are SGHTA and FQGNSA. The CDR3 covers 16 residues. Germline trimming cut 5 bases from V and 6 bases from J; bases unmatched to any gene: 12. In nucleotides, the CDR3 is TGTGCCAGCAGCCCGCGGGGGGGGGGGGGCAGTGATACGCAGTATTTT. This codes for CASSPRGGGGSDTQYF.

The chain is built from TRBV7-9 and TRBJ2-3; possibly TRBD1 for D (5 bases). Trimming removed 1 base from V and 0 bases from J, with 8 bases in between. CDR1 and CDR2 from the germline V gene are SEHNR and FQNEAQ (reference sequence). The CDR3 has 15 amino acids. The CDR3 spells CASSLEGPSTDTQYF. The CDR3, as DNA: TGTGCCAGCAGCTTAGAGGGGCCGAGCACAGATACGCAGTATTTT. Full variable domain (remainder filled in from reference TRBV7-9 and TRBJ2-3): DTGVSQNPRHKITKRGQNVTFRCDPISEHNRLYWYRQTLGQGPEFLTYFQNEAQLEKSRLLSDRFSAERPKGSFSTLEIQRTEQGDSAMYLCASSLEGPSTDTQYFGPGTRLTVL.

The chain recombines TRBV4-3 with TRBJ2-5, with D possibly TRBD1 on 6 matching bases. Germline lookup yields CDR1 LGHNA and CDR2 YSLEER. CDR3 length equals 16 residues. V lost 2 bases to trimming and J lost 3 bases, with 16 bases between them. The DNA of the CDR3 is TGCGCCAGCAGCCAACAGGGACAAGGTGGGAAAGAGACCCAGTACTTC. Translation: CASSQQGQGGKETQYF.

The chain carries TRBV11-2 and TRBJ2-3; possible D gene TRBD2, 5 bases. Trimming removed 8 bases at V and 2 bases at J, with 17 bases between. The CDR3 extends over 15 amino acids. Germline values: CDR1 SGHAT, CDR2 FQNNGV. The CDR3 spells CASRTSLRDTDTQYF. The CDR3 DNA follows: TGTGCCAGCCGCACAAGTTTACGGGACACAGATACGCAGTATTTT.